Sequencing of this T cell receptor (beta chain) was carried out in a study of blood T cells in healthy people across ages. On the study more broadly: Template switching retrieved approximately one barcoded beta molecule for each two T cells.

Each individual donor underwent a draw of ten milliliters of peripheral blood. A second PCR of roughly 7 to 11 cycles used a sample-barcoded 5' primer and a J-beta primer mix. TCRdb itself ran the 5' RACE reads through MiXCR, one entry per CDR3 protein. This sample carries 1.5 million to 2 million distinct CDR3 sequences, about 31% of them seen once, and the ten largest clones take about 11%. As for this clonotype: Antigen: not known. An end of the junction differs from the germline gene, which may be a read error.

This CDR3 region has 16 residues. In germline, CDR1 is DFQATT, CDR2 SNEGSKA (reference sequence). The study's findings and limits: Roughly linear age-related decline in beta diversity appeared, significant by age about 40.

The receptor's source is a woman aged 30 to 39 in good health. V usage is TRBV20-1 and J usage is TRBJ2-3, with 12 bases that match TRBD2. Sample: blood. The CDR3 region is CSASWSSGGGTGTQYF. Here the CDR3 DNA reads TGCAGTGCTAGTTGGTCTAGCGGGGGGGGCACAGGTACGCAGTATTTT.